The TCR beta chain described here comes from a study of neoadjuvant anti-PD-1 for oral cavity cancer. Trimming removed 5 bases from V and 3 bases from J, with 8 bases in between. Germline V gene data show CDR1 as SGHVS and CDR2 as FNYEAQ. The CDR3 contains 12 residues. Patients were newly diagnosed with stage II-IVA oral cavity squamous cell carcinoma without prior systemic or radiation treatment. Cohort: HPV-negative, locally advanced oral cavity squamous cell carcinoma patients. Six replicates per PBMC sample, mostly from 480 ng of genomic DNA. The repertoire was sequenced with immunoSEQ multiplex PCR; TCRdb's copy has only in-frame clones and lacks some. The table has tens of thousands of clones, around 82% seen once.

The rearrangement links TRBV7-6 to TRBJ2-7; D not resolved. Sequenced here: PBMCs, sampled before nivolumab (anti-PD-1) treatment. This receptor was taken from a person between 40 and 85 years old with oral cavity squamous cell carcinoma. The DNA for the CDR3 is TGTGCCAGCAGCCTTACCGGCTACGAGCAGTACTTC. Protein: CASSLTGYEQYF.